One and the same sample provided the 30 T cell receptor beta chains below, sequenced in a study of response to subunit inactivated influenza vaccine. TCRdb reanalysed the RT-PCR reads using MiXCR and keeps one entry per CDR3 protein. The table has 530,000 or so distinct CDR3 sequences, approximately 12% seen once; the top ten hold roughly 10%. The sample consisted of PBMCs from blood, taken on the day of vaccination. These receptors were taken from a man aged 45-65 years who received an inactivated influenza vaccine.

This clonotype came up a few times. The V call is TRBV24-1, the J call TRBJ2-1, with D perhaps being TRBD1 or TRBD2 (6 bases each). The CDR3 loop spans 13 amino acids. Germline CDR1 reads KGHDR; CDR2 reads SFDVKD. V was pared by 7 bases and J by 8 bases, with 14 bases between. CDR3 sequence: CATRETGGDEQFF. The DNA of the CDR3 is TGTGCCACCAGAGAGACAGGCGGGGATGAGCAGTTCTTC.

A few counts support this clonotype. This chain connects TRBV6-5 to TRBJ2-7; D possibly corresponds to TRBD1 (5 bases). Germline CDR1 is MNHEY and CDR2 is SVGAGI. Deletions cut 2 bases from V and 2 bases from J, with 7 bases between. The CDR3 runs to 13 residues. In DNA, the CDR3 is TGTGCCAGCAGTTACGACAGTACCTACGAGCAGTACTTC. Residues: CASSYDSTYEQYF.

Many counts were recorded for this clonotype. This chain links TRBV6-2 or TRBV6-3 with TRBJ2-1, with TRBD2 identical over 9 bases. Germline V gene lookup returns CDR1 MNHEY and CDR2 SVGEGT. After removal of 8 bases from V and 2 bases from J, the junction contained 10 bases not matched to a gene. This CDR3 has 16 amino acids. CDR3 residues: CASLGAGGIPYNEQFF. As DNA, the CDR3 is TGTGCCAGCCTGGGAGCGGGGGGTATTCCCTACAATGAGCAGTTCTTC.

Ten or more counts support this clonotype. The CDR3, as DNA: TGCGCCAGCAGACAGGGGATGACCGGGGAGCTGTTTTTT. Protein product: CASRQGMTGELFF. This chain joins TRBV5-1 and TRBJ2-2; 7 bases are a match to TRBD1. This CDR3 is 13 amino acids long. CDR1 SGHRS and CDR2 YFSETQ come from the germline V gene. J lost 5 bases, V lost 5 bases, and 3 bases had no gene match.

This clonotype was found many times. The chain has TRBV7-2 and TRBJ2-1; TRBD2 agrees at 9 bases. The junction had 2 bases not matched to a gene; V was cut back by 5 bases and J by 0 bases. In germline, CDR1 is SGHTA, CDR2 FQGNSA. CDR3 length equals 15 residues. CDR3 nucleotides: TGTGCCAGCAGCATTAGCGGGAGCTCCTACAATGAGCAGTTCTTC. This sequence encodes CASSISGSSYNEQFF.

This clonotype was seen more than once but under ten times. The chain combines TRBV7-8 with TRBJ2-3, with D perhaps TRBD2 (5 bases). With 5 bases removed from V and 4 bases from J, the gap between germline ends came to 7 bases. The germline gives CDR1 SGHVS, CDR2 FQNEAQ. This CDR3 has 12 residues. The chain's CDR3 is CASSRGPDTQYF. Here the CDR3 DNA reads TGTGCCAGCAGCCGAGGGCCAGATACGCAGTATTTT.

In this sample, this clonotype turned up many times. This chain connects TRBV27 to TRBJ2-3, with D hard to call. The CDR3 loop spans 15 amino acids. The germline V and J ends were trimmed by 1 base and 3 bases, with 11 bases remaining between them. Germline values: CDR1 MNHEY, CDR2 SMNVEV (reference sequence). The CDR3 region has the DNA TGTGCCAGCAGTTTATGGCTAGAGCAGACAGATACGCAGTATTTT. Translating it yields CASSLWLEQTDTQYF.

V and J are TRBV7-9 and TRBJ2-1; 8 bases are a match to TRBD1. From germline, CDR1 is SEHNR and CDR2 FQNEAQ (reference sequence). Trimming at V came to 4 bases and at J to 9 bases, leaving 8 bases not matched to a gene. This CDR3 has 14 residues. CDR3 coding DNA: TGTGCCAGCAGCTCGGGACAGGAGGAGGGTGAGCAGTTCTTC. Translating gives CASSSGQEEGEQFF.

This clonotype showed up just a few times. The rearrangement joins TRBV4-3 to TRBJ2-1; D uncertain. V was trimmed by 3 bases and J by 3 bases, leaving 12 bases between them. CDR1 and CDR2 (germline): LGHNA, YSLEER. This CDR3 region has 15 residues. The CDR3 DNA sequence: TGCGCCAGCAGCCAGGGCTTTGGGGACTACAATGAGCAGTTCTTC. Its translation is CASSQGFGDYNEQFF.

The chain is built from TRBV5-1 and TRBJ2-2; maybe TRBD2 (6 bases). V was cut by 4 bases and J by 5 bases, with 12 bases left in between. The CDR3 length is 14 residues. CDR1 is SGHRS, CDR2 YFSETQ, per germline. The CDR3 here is CASSITGGTGELFF. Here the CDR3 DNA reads TGCGCCAGCAGCATCACTGGGGGGACCGGGGAGCTGTTTTTT. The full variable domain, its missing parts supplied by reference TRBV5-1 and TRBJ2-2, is KAGVTQTPRYLIKTRGQQVTLSCSPISGHRSVSWYQQTPGQGLQFLFEYFSETQRNKGNFPGRFSGRQFSNSRSEMNVSTLELGDSALYLCASSITGGTGELFFGEGSRLTVL.

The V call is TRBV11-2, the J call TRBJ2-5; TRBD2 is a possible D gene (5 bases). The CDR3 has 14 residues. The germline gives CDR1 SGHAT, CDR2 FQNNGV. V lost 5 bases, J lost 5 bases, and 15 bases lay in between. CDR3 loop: CASSLGVAVETQYF. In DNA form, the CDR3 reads TGTGCCAGCAGCCTCGGGGTAGCCGTGGAGACCCAGTACTTC.

Written as DNA, the CDR3 is TGTGCCAGCAGTGAGGTGCTAGCGGGGAACAATGAGCAGTTCTTC. Its protein is CASSEVLAGNNEQFF. The rearrangement uses TRBV2 and TRBJ2-1, with 9 bases aligning to TRBD2. V lost 3 bases and J lost 5; bases outside the gene matches: 5. The CDR3 consists of 15 residues. The germline V gene encodes CDR1 SNHLY and CDR2 FYNNEI.

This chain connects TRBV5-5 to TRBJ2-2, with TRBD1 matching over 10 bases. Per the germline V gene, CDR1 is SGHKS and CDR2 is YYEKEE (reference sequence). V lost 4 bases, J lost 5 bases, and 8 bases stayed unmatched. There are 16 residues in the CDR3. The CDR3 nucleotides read TGTGCCAGCAGCGGCCGGGACAGGGGATGGACCGGGGAGCTGTTTTTT. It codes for CASSGRDRGWTGELFF.

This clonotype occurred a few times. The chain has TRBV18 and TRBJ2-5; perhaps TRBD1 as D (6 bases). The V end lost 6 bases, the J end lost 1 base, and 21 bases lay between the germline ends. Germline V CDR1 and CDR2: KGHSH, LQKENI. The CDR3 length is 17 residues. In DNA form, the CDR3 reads TGTGCCAGCTCCCACCTGGGGGACAAATTTTCCCAAGAGACCCAGTACTTC. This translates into CASSHLGDKFSQETQYF.

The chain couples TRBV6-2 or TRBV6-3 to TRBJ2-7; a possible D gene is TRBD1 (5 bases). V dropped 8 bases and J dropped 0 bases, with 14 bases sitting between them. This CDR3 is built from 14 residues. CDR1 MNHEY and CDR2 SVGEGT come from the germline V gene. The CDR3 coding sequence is TGTGCCAGCTTCCACAGGCGAACCTCCTACGAGCAGTACTTC. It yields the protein CASFHRRTSYEQYF.

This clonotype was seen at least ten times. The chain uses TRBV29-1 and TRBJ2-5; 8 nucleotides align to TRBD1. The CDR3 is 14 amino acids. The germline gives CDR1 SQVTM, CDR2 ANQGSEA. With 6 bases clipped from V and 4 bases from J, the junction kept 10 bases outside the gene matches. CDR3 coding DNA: TGCAGCGTCTCCAGACAGGGGTTCCGAGAGACCCAGTACTTC. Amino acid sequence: CSVSRQGFRETQYF.

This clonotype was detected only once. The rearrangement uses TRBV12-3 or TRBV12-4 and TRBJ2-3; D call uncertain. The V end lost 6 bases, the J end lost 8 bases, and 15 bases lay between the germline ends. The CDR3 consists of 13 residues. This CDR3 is CASRRTASGTQYF. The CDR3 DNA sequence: TGTGCCAGCAGGCGGACGGCTTCAGGTACGCAGTATTTT.

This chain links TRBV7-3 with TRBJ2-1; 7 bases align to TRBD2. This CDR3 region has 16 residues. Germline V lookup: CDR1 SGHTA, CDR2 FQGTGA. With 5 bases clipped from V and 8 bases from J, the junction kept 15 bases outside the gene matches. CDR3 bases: TGTGCCAGCAGCAACCTCGGGAGGATGAGTGTAGATGAGCAGTTCTTC. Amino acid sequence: CASSNLGRMSVDEQFF. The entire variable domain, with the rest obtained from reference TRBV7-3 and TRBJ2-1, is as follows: GAGVSQTPSNKVTEKGKYVELRCDPISGHTALYWYRQSLGQGPEFLIYFQGTGAADDSGLPNDRFFAVRPEGSVSTLKIQRTERGDSAVYLCASSNLGRMSVDEQFFGPGTRLTVL.

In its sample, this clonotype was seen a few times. In DNA, the CDR3 is TGTGCCATCAGTGATTGGGAAGCGGAGACCCAGTACTTC. Translated, it gives CAISDWEAETQYF. V usage is TRBV10-3 and J usage is TRBJ2-5; no reliable D call. CDR1 and CDR2 from the germline V gene are ENHRY and SYGVKD. The CDR3 is 13 amino acids. Trimming removed 3 bases from V and 5 bases from J, with 10 bases in between.

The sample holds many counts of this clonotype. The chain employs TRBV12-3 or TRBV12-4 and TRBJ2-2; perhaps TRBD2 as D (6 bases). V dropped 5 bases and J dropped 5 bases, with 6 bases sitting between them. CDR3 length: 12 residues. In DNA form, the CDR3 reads TGTGCCAGCAGTGGGGGGACCGGGGAGCTGTTTTTT. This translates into CASSGGTGELFF.

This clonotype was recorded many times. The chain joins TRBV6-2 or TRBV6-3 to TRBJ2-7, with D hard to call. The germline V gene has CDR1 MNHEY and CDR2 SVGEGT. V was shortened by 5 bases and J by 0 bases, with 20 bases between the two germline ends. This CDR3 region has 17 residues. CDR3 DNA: TGTGCCAGCAGTAACCCTACCCGGTCGGCAGGCTCCTACGAGCAGTACTTC. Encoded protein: CASSNPTRSAGSYEQYF.

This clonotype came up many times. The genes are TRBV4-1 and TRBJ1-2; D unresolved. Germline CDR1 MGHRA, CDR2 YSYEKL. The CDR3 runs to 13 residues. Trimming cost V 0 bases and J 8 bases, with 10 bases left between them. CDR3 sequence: CASSQDAGYGYTF. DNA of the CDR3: TGCGCCAGCAGCCAAGATGCCGGGTACGGCTACACCTTC.

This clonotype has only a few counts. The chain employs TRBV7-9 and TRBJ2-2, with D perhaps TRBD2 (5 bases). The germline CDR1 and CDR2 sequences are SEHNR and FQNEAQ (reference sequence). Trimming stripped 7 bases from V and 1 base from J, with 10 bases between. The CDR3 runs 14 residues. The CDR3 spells CASTGSRNTGELFF. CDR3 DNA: TGTGCCAGCACGGGATCTAGGAACACCGGGGAGCTGTTTTTT.

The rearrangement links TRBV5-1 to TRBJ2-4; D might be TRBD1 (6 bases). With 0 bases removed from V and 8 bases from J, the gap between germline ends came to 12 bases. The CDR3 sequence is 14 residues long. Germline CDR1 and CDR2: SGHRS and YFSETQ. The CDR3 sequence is CASSLAGQGYIQYF. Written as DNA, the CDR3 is TGCGCCAGCAGCTTGGCCGGCCAGGGGTACATTCAGTACTTC.

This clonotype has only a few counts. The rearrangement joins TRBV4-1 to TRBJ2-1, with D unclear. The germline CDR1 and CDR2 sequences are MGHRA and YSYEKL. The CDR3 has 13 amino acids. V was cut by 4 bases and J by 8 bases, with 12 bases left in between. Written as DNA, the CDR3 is TGCGCCAGCAGCCCCCTCCCAGGCGATGAGCAGTTCTTC. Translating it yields CASSPLPGDEQFF.

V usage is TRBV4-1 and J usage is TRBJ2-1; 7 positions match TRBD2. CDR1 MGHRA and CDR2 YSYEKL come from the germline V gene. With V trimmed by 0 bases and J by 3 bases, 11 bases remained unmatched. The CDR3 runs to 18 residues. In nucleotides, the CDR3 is TGCGCCAGCAGCCAAGATCGTGGGAGGGCCCCGCTCTACAATGAGCAGTTCTTC. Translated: CASSQDRGRAPLYNEQFF.

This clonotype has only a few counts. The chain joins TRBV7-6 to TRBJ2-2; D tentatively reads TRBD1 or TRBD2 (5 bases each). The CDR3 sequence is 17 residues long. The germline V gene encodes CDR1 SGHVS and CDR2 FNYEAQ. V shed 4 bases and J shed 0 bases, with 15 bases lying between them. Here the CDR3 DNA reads TGTGCCAGCAGCTCGAACCCGGGGCAGGCGAACACCGGGGAGCTGTTTTTT. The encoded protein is CASSSNPGQANTGELFF.

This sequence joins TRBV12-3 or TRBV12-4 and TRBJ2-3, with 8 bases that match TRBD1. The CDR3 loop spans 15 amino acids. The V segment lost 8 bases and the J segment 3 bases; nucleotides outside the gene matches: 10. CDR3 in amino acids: CASLSLDRDTDTQYF. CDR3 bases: TGTGCCAGCCTGAGCTTGGACAGGGATACAGATACGCAGTATTTT.

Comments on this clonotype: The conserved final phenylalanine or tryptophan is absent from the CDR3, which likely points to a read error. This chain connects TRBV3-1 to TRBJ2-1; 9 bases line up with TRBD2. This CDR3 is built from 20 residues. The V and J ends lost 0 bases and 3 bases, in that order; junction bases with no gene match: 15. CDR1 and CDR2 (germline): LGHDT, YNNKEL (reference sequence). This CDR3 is CASSQDILAGVPPVYNEQFS. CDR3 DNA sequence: TGTGCCAGCAGCCAAGATATTTTAGCGGGGGTACCCCCCGTCTACAATGAGCAGTTCTCC.

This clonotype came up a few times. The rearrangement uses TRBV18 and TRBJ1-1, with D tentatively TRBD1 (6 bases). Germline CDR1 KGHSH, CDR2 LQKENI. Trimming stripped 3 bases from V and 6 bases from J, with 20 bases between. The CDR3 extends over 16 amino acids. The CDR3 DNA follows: TGTGCCAGCTCACCTAGCGGGGGGCGCGCCGGATCTGAAGCTTTCTTT. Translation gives CASSPSGGRAGSEAFF.